The 6 T cell receptor beta chains below all came from one sample that was sequenced in a study of blood T cell repertoires in COVID-19. Sequenced by immunoSEQ multiplex PCR; TCRdb stores in-frame clones only, minus some. The sample yields some 33,000 clones, about 90% seen once. Input material: peripheral blood. These receptors all stem from a man in his 70s with active or convalescent COVID-19.

The chain has TRBV4-1 and TRBJ2-2; TRBD1 matches 8 bases. Germline-derived CDR1 and CDR2 are MGHRA and YSYEKL. V was clipped by 1 base and J by 4 bases; unmatched bases: 8. The CDR3 is 17 amino acids. The CDR3 loop reads CASSQVGGRGRTGELFF. CDR3 nucleotide sequence: TGCGCCAGCAGCCAAGTGGGGGGCAGGGGGCGCACCGGGGAGCTGTTTTTT.

The chain uses TRBV25-1 and TRBJ2-5, with TRBD2 matching 9 bases. CDR3 size: 15 residues. Per germline, CDR1 MGHDK and CDR2 SYGVNS. V gave up 2 bases and J gave up 5 bases; unmatched junction bases: 6. The CDR3 sequence is CASSEAGGPGETQYF. CDR3 DNA: TGTGCCAGCAGTGAAGCGGGAGGGCCGGGGGAGACCCAGTACTTC.

This chain uses TRBV14 with TRBJ1-1; the D gene is possibly TRBD1 (5 bases). CDR3 size: 15 residues. CDR1 is SGHDN, CDR2 FVKESK, per germline. V dropped 3 bases and J dropped 0 bases, with 11 bases sitting between them. The CDR3 loop reads CASSQYQGLNTEAFF. In DNA, the CDR3 is TGTGCCAGCAGCCAGTATCAGGGTTTGAACACTGAAGCTTTCTTT. The complete variable domain, with remaining parts taken from reference TRBV14 and TRBJ1-1, reads EAGVTQFPSHSVIEKGQTVTLRCDPISGHDNLYWYRRVMGKEIKFLLHFVKESKQDESGMPNNRFLAERTGGTYSTLKVQPAELEDSGVYFCASSQYQGLNTEAFFGQGTRLTVV.

This chain connects TRBV19 to TRBJ1-4; 9 positions match TRBD1. This CDR3 has 14 residues. The germline V gene encodes CDR1 LNHDA and CDR2 SQIVND (reference sequence). V lost 6 bases, J lost 7 bases, and 6 bases stayed unmatched. The CDR3, as DNA: TGTGCCAGTAGCCCACAGGGGGCCAGTGAAAAACTGTTTTTT. Protein product: CASSPQGASEKLFF.

The chain couples TRBV6-2 or TRBV6-3 to TRBJ2-7, with D perhaps matching TRBD2 (6 bases). The CDR3 extends over 14 amino acids. Trimming removed 2 bases at V and 6 bases at J, with 14 bases between. The germline V gene encodes CDR1 MNHEY and CDR2 SVGEGT. In DNA, the CDR3 is TGTGCCAGCAGTTACCAGGCAGGGCGGGGCGAGCAGTACTTC. Translating gives CASSYQAGRGEQYF.

The CDR3 sequence is CASSLQGGLAYGYTF. In DNA form, the CDR3 reads TGTGCCAGCAGCTTGCAGGGGGGCCTCGCCTATGGCTACACCTTC. The V and J genes are TRBV5-6 and TRBJ1-2; the match to TRBD1 covers 7 bases. With V trimmed by 1 base and J by 4 bases, 7 bases remained unmatched. The V gene's germline CDR1 is SGHDT and CDR2 YYEEEE. The CDR3 is 15 amino acids.